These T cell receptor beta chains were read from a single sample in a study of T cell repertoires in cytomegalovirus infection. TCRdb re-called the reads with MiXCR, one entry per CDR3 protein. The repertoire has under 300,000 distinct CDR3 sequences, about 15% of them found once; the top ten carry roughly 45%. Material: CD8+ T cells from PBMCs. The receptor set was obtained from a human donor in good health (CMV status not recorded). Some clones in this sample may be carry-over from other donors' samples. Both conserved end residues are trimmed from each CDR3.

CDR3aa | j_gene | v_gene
ASSLTLRGNQPQH | TRBJ1-5 | TRBV12-3/TRBV12-4
ASSVNYNEQF | TRBJ2-1 | TRBV5-6
ASVSGHEQF | TRBJ2-1 | TRBV2
ASSPGGVYNEQF | TRBJ2-1 | TRBV12-3/TRBV12-4
ASSYSPRLIAYNEQF | TRBJ2-1 | TRBV6-6
ASSTSQGFGSNEQF | TRBJ2-1 | TRBV27
SAGDSNRHLNYGYT | TRBJ1-2 | TRBV20-1
ASSLGTAPDFYGYT | TRBJ1-2 | TRBV7-2
SARDRAGGYEQY | TRBJ2-7 | TRBV20-1
ASSGGAPEAF | TRBJ1-1 | TRBV7-2
SVVWGTPDTQY | TRBJ2-3 | TRBV29-1
ASSLAVGLGGISEAF | TRBJ1-1 | TRBV5-1
ASSLQGVGYT | TRBJ1-2 | TRBV12-3/TRBV12-4
ASSPPVAGPEVGSNQPQH | TRBJ1-5 | TRBV7-8
ASSLLAGTSSYEQY | TRBJ2-7 | TRBV28
ASRRTSGGTSGETQY | TRBJ2-5 | TRBV7-6
ASSLTIGAGEAF | TRBJ1-1 | TRBV27
ASREQF | TRBJ2-1 | TRBV19
ASSLGSKGSTDTQY | TRBJ2-3 | TRBV7-6
ASSQWTGDAGELF | TRBJ2-2 | TRBV4-1
ASSYDKSAEAF | TRBJ1-1 | TRBV7-9
ASSEPGKITEAF | TRBJ1-1 | TRBV2
AISGGARVAETQY | TRBJ2-5 | TRBV10-3
ASSFRLAGGQIYEQY | TRBJ2-7 | TRBV7-2
ASSPDATSGANVLT | TRBJ2-6 | TRBV7-8
SAGDRTGYGYT | TRBJ1-2 | TRBV20-1
ASSMLGDNDEQY | TRBJ2-7 | TRBV19
ASSLSPWGMNTEAF | TRBJ1-1 | TRBV27
ASSLAPQVDTDTQY | TRBJ2-3 | TRBV7-9
ASSVTTEGTEAF | TRBJ1-1 | TRBV12-3/TRBV12-4
ASSPGGGPIEAF | TRBJ1-1 | TRBV7-8
ASSLEWGAGNEQF | TRBJ2-1 | TRBV7-6
ASSYPTGLAGGSGDTQY | TRBJ2-3 | TRBV7-2
SARGPNGYT | TRBJ1-2 | TRBV20-1
ASSLGTGSVQF | TRBJ2-1 | TRBV7-8
ASSLAGDWNEQF | TRBJ2-1 | TRBV13
ASSYYVGQPQH | TRBJ1-5 | TRBV6-5
ASSSDGWGSTDTQY | TRBJ2-3 | TRBV2
ASSFGMYQPQH | TRBJ1-5 | TRBV27
ASGPDSNQPQH | TRBJ1-5 | TRBV6-2/TRBV6-3
ASSYSAGVNHRGNQPQH | TRBJ1-5 | TRBV6-6
ASSLVRGYEQY | TRBJ2-7 | TRBV28
SARDPGDNTEAF | TRBJ1-1 | TRBV20-1
SAFTGNTEAF | TRBJ1-1 | TRBV20-1
SVEPLQTGEGEQY | TRBJ2-7 | TRBV29-1
ASSSPRDRGSYGYT | TRBJ1-2 | TRBV7-2
ASSVGTAQTYEQY | TRBJ2-7 | TRBV5-4
ASSRTPGTGRSGELF | TRBJ2-2 | TRBV5-6
ASSLLQTGGSPLH | TRBJ1-6 | TRBV11-2
SVADGRYEQY | TRBJ2-7 | TRBV29-1
ATSRDERTEYSNQPQH | TRBJ1-5 | TRBV15
ASSGLAGGLSTDTQY | TRBJ2-3 | TRBV12-3/TRBV12-4
ASSNTSGGTPREQF | TRBJ2-1 | TRBV5-1
ASSSRGLVGTDTQY | TRBJ2-3 | TRBV7-9
ASSPKLADTQY | TRBJ2-3 | TRBV5-1
ASGFGGYNEQF | TRBJ2-1 | TRBV12-5
AISESGDQPQH | TRBJ1-5 | TRBV10-3
ASSYSPRASGETQY | TRBJ2-5 | TRBV6-5
ASSRPGLGYNEQF | TRBJ2-1 | TRBV7-9